What follows is one T cell receptor (beta chain) and its context. Per the study methods: The assay estimated nucleated cells by amplifying reference gene primers. Sequencing was performed with immunoSEQ multiplex PCR; in TCRdb, only in-frame clones are kept and a portion is missing. V and J calls plus clone size are reproduced from that table; the DNA served to infer D and trimming. Of 85,000 to 130,000 clones listed, 91% are singletons. The data stem from a study of blood T cell repertoires in COVID-19. CDR1 and CDR2 from the germline V gene are WSHSY and SAAADI. CDR3 length equals 13 residues. Trimming removed 6 bases at V and 4 bases at J, with 12 bases between.

V usage is TRBV10-2 and J usage is TRBJ2-5; tentatively, D is TRBD2 (6 bases). This sequence was found in a human donor in a cohort sampled during active COVID-19. Sequencing was carried out using peripheral blood. The CDR3 DNA reads as TGCGCCAGCAGCTTGGGAGGAACAGAGACCCAGTACTTC. It encodes CASSLGGTETQYF.